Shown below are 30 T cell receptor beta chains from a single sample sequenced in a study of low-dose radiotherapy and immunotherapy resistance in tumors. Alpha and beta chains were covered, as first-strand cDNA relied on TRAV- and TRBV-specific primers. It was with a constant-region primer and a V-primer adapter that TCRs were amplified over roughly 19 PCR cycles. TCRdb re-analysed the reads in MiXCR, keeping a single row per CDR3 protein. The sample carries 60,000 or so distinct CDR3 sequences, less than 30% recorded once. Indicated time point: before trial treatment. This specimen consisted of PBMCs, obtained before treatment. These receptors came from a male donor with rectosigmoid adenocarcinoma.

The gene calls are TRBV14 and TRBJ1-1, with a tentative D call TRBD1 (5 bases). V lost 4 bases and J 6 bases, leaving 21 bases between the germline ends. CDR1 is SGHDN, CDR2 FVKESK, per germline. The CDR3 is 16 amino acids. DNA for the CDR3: TGTGCCAGCAGCCCTCCTGGAAGAATCTGGGACCCTGAAGCTTTCTTT. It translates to CASSPPGRIWDPEAFF. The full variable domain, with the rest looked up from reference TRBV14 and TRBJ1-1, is EAGVTQFPSHSVIEKGQTVTLRCDPISGHDNLYWYRRVMGKEIKFLLHFVKESKQDESGMPNNRFLAERTGGTYSTLKVQPAELEDSGVYFCASSPPGRIWDPEAFFGQGTRLTVV.

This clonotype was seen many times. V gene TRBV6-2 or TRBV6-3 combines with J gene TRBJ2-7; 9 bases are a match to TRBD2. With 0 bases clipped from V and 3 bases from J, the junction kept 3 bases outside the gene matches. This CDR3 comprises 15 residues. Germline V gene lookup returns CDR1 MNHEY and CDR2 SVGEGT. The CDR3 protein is CASSYSSSGSYEQYF. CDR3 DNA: TGTGCCAGCAGTTACTCGAGTAGCGGGAGCTACGAGCAGTACTTC.

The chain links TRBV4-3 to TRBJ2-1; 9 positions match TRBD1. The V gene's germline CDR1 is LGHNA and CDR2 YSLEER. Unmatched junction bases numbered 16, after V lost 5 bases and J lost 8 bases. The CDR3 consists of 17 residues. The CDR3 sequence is CASSLGPGTGSSDEQFF. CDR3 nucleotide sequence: TGCGCCAGCAGCTTGGGTCCCGGGACAGGGTCTTCCGATGAGCAGTTCTTC.

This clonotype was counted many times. CDR3 amino acids: CASSRDRGRSNTGELFF. The CDR3 DNA is TGTGCCAGCAGTAGAGACAGGGGGCGGTCGAACACCGGGGAGCTGTTTTTT. V and J are TRBV27 and TRBJ2-2; 10 nucleotides agree with TRBD1. Germline CDR1 and CDR2: MNHEY and SMNVEV (reference sequence). The CDR3 is 17 residues long. Germline trimming cut 5 bases from V and 0 bases from J; bases unmatched to any gene: 6.

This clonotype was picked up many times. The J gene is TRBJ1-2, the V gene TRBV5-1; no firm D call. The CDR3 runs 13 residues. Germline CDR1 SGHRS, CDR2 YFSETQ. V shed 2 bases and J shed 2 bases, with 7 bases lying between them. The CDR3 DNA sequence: TGCGCCAGCAGCTTACAACAGAACTATGGCTACACCTTC. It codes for CASSLQQNYGYTF. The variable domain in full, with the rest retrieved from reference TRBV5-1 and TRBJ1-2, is KAGVTQTPRYLIKTRGQQVTLSCSPISGHRSVSWYQQTPGQGLQFLFEYFSETQRNKGNFPGRFSGRQFSNSRSEMNVSTLELGDSALYLCASSLQQNYGYTFGSGTRLTVV.

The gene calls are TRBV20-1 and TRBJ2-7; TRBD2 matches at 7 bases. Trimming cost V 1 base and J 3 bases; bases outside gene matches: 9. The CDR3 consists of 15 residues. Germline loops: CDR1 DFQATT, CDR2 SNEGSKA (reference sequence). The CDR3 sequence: CSARVTGLGSYEQYF. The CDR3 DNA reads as TGCAGTGCTAGAGTTACAGGACTAGGGAGCTACGAGCAGTACTTC.

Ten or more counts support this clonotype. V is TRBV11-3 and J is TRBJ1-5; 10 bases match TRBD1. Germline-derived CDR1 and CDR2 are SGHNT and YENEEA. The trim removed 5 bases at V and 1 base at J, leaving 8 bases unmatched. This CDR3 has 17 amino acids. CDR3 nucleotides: TGTGCCAGCAGCGGGACAGGGGTTGGACGGAGCAATCAGCCCCAGCATTTT. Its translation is CASSGTGVGRSNQPQHF.

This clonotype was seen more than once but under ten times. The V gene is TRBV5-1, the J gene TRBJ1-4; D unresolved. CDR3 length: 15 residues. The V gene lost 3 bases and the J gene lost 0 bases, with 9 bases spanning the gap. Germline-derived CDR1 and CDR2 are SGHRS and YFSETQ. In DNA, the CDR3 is TGCGCCAGCAGCTCCCTAGGAGCAACTAATGAAAAACTGTTTTTT. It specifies CASSSLGATNEKLFF.

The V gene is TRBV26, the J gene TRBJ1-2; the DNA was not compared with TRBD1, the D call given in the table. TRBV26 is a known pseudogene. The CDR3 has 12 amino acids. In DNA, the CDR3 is TGTGCCAGCTCCCCGGGGGGACATGGCTACACCTTC. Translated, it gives CASSPGGHGYTF.

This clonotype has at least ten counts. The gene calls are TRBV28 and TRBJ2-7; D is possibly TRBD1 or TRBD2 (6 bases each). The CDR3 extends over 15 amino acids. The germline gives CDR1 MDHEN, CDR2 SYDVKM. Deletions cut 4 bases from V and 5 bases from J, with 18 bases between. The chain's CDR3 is CASSSTRGVEDEQYF. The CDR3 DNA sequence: TGTGCCAGCAGTTCAACTAGGGGGGTTGAAGACGAGCAGTACTTC.

Here the CDR3 reads CASSDGQGARNFFTDTQYF. The CDR3 DNA follows: TGTGCCAGCAGCGACGGACAGGGGGCGCGAAATTTCTTCACAGATACGCAGTATTTT. V usage is TRBV6-5 and J usage is TRBJ2-3, with 11 bases matching TRBD1. This CDR3 has 19 amino acids. Germline CDR1 is MNHEY and CDR2 is SVGAGI. The trim removed 6 bases at V and 2 bases at J, leaving 16 bases unmatched.

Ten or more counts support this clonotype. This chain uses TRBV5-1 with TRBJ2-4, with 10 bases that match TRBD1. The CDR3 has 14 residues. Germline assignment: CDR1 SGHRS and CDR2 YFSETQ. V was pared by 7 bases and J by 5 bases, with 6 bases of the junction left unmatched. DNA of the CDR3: TGCGCCAGCGGACCGGGGACAGGGGAAAACATTCAGTACTTC. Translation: CASGPGTGENIQYF.

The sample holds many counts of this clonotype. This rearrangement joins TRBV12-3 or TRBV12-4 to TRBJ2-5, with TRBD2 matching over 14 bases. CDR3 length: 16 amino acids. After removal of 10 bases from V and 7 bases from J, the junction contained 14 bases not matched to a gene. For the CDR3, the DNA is TGTGCCATCCAGACGACTAGCGGGGGGGCCCGAGGGACCCAGTACTTC. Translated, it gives CAIQTTSGGARGTQYF.

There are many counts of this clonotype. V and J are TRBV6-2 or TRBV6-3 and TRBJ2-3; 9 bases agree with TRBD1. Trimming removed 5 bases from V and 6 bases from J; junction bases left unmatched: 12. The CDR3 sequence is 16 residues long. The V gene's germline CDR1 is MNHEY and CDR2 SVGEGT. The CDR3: CASSLWSDRGLDTQYF. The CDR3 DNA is TGTGCCAGCAGTCTATGGTCGGACAGGGGTTTGGATACGCAGTATTTT.

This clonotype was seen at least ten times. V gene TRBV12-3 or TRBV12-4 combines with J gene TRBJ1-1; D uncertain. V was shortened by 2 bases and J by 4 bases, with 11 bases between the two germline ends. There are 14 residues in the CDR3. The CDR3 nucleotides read TGTGCCAGCAGTTTATCGTATGAGGGCACTGAAGCTTTCTTT. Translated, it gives CASSLSYEGTEAFF.

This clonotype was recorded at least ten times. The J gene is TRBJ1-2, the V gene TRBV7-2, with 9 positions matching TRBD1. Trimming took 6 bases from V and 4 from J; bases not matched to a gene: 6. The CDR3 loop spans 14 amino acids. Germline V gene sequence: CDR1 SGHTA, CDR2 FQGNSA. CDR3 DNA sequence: TGTGCCAGCAGTCAACAGGGGGCGATCTATGGCTACACCTTC. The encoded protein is CASSQQGAIYGYTF.

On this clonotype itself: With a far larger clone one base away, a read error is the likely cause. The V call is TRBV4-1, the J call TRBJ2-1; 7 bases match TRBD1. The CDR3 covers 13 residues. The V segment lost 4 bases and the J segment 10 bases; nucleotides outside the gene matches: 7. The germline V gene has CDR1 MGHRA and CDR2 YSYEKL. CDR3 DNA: TGCGCCAGCAGCCCGACAGGGAACTACGAGCAGTTCTTC. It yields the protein CASSPTGNYEQFF.

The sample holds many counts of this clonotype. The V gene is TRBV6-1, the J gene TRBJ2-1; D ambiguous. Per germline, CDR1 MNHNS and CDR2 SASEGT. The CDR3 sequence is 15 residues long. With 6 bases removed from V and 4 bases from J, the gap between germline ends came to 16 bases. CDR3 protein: CASRYTYTGYNEQFF. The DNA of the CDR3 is TGTGCCAGCAGGTATACGTATACCGGTTACAATGAGCAGTTCTTC.

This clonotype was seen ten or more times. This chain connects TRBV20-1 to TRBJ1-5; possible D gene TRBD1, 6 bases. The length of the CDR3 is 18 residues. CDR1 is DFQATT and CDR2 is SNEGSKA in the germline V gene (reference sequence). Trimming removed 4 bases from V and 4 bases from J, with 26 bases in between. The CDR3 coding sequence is TGCAGTGCTATCTACAGGGACTTAACGGCGGTTAAGAATCAGCCCCAGCATTTT. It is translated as CSAIYRDLTAVKNQPQHF.

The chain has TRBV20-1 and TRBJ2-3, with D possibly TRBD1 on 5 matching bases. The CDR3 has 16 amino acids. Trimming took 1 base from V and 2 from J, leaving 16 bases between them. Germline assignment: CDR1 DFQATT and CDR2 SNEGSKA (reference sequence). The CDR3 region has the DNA TGCAGTGCTAGAGTTGATCAGGGAAAAAACACAGATACGCAGTATTTT. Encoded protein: CSARVDQGKNTDTQYF.

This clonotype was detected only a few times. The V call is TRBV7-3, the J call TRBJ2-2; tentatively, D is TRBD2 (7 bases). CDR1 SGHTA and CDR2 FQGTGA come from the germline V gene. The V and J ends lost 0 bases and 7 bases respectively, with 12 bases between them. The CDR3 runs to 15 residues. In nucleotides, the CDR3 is TGTGCCAGCAGCTTAACGGGGGGGCCCGGCGGGGAGCTGTTTTTT. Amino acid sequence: CASSLTGGPGGELFF.

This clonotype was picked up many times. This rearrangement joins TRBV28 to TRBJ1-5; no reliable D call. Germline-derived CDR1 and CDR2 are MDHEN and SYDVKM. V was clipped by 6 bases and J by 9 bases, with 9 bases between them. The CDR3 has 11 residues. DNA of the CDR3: TGTGCCAGCAGAGACACTGGGCCCCAGCATTTT. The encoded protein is CASRDTGPQHF.

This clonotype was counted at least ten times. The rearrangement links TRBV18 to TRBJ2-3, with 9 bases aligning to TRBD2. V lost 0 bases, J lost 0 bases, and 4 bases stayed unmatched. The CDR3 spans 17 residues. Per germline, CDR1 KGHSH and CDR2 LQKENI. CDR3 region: CASSPPLAGHSTDTQYF. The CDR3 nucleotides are TGTGCCAGCTCACCACCGCTAGCGGGGCACAGCACAGATACGCAGTATTTT.

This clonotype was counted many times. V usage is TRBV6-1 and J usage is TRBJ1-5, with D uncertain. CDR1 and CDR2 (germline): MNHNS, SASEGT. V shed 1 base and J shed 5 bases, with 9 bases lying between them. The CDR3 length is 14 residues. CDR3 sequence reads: CASSEVSSYQPQHF. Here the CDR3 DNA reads TGTGCCAGCAGTGAAGTGAGCTCTTATCAGCCCCAGCATTTT.

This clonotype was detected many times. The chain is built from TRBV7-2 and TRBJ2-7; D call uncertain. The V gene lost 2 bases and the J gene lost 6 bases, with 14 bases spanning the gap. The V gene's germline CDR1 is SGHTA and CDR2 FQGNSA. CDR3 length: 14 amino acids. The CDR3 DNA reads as TGTGCCAGCAGCTTACAATCCAGGTCCCCCGAGCAGTACTTC. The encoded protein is CASSLQSRSPEQYF.

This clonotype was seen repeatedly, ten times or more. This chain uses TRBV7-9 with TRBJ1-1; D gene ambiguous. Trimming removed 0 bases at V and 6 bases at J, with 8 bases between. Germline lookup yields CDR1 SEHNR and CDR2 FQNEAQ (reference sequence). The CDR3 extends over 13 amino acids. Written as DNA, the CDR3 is TGTGCCAGCAGCTTAGCAAGGGAGGCTGAAGCTTTCTTT. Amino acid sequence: CASSLAREAEAFF.

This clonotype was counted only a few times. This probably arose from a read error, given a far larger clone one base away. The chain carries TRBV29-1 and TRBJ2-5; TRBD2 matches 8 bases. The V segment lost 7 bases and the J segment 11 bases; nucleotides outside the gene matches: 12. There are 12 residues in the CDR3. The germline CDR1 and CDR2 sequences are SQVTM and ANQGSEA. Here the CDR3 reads CSGTSTYNEQYF. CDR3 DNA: TGCAGCGGGACTAGCACCTACAATGAGCAGTACTTC.

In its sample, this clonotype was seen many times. DNA of the CDR3: TGTGCCAGCACTTTCAGCAGGGACTTCAAAGCTTTCTTT. Its translation is CASTFSRDFKAFF. The rearrangement links TRBV12-3 or TRBV12-4 to TRBJ1-1, with D perhaps matching TRBD1 (5 bases). Trimming pared 7 bases from V and 9 bases from J, leaving 18 bases between. The CDR3 contains 13 residues.

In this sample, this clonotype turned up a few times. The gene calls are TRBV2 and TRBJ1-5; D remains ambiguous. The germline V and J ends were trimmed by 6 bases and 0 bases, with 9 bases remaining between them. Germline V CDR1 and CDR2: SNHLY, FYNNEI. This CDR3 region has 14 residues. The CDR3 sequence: CASSPAYSNQPQHF. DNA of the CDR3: TGTGCCAGCAGCCCAGCGTATAGCAATCAGCCCCAGCATTTT.

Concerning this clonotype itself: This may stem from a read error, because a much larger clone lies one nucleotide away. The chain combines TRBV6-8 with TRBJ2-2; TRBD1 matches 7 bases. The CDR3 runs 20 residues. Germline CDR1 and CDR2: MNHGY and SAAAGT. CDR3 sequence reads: CASSYSTGPRTIRNTWELFF. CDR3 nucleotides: TGTGCCAGCAGTTACTCGACAGGGCCGCGGACGATACGGAACACCTGGGAGCTGTTTTTT.